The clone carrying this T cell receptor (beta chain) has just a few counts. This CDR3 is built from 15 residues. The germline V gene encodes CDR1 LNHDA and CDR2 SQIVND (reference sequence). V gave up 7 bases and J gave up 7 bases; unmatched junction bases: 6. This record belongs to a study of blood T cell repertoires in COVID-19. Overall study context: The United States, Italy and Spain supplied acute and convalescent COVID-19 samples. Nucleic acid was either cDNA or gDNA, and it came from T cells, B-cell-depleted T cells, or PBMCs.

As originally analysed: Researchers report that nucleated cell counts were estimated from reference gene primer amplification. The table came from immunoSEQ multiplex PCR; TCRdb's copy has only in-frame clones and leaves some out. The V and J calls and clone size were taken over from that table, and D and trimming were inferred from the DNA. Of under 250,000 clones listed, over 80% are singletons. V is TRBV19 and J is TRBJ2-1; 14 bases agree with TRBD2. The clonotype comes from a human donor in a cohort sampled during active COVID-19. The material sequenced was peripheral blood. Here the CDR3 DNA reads TGTGCCAGTATGGCGGGGACTAGCGGGAGAAATGAGCAGTTCTTC. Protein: CASMAGTSGRNEQFF.